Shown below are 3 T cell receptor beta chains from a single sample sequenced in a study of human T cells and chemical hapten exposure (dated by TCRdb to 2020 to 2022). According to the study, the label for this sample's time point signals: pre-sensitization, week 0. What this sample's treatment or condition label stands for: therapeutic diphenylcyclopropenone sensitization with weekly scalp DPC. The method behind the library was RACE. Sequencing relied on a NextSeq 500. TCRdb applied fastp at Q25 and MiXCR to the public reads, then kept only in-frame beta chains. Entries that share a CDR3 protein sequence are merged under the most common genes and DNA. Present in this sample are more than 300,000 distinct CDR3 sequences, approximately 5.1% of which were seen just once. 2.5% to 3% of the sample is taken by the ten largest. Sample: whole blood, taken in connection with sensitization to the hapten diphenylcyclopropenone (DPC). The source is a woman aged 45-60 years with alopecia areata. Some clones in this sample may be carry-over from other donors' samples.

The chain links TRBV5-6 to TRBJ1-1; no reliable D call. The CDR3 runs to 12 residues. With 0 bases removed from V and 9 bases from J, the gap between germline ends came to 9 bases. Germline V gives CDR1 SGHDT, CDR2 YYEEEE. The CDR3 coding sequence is TGTGCCAGCAGCTTGGAATCCAGGCAAGCTTTCTTT. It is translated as CASSLESRQAFF.

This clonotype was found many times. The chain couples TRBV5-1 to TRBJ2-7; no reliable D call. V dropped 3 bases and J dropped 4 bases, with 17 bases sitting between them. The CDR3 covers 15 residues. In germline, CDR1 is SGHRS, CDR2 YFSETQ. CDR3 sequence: CASSSSLGRSYEQYF. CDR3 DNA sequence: TGCGCCAGCAGCTCCAGCCTTGGTCGCTCTTACGAGCAGTACTTC. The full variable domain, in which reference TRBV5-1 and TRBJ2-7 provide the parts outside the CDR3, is KAGVTQTPRYLIKTRGQQVTLSCSPISGHRSVSWYQQTPGQGLQFLFEYFSETQRNKGNFPGRFSGRQFSNSRSEMNVSTLELGDSALYLCASSSSLGRSYEQYFGPGTRLTVT.

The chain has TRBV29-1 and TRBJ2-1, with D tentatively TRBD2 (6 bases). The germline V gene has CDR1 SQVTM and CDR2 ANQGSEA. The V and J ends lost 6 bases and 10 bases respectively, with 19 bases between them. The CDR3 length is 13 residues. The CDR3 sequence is CSVSISGGREQFF. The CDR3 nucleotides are TGCAGCGTATCGATCTCTGGGGGGAGAGAGCAGTTCTTC.